This T cell receptor (beta chain) was recovered during a study of T cells in Graves' hyperthyroidism and ophthalmopathy. Findings of the study overall: Also found in blood were most expanded thyroid clonotypes above 0.001.

TCR beta CDR3 sequences were amplified from RNA transcripts. Researchers ran a first-round RT-PCR on the TCR CDR3 using the HTBI primer set. TCRdb fed the multiplex PCR reads into MiXCR, producing one record per CDR3 protein. The sample shows more than 150,000 distinct CDR3 sequences, 17% of them seen only once. This CDR3 is 15 amino acids long. V shed 0 bases and J shed 6 bases, with 11 bases lying between them. Per germline, CDR1 MNHEY and CDR2 SMNVEV (reference sequence). This clonotype appeared many times. What it binds is unknown. The V and J genes are TRBV27 and TRBJ2-2, with TRBD1 as a possible D gene (5 bases). The TCR originated in a woman aged 50 to 65 with Graves' hyperthyroidism. Sequencing was done on a sample of blood. This CDR3 is CASSLSRTSPGELFF. As DNA, the CDR3 is TGTGCCAGCAGTTTATCGAGGACATCTCCCGGGGAGCTGTTTTTT.